Listed below are T cell receptor beta chains from one sample, sequenced in a study of T-cell reconstitution after alpha-beta-depleted transplantation in children. MiXCR, applied by TCRdb to the PCR reads, yields one record per CDR3 protein. The sample has about 250,000 distinct CDR3 sequences, about 24% seen once. The source material was PBMCs, mostly from graft donor cells, sampled 360 days after TCRalphabeta/CD19-depleted stem cell transplant. These receptors came from a female patient aged 2 to 10 who had a stem cell transplant for congenital amegakaryocytic thrombocytopenia, so the T cells may come from the graft donor. Both conserved end residues are part of each CDR3. A D gene is named only where the DNA matches it firmly. Clone size appears in some rows only: once, few, many, or a class for an expanded clone.

CDR3 DNA | CDR3 protein | clone size | J gene | CDR3 length | V gene | D gene
TGTGCCAGCACCAACCCCACAGATACGCAGTATTTT | CASTNPTDTQYF | few | TRBJ2-3 | 12 | TRBV28 | -
TGTGCCAGCAGAGGACAGGGCCAAGAGACCCAGTACTTC | CASRGQGQETQYF | many | TRBJ2-5 | 13 | TRBV12-3/TRBV12-4 | TRBD1
TGCGCCAGCAGCCACCCCGGGACGAATGAAAAACTGTTTTTT | CASSHPGTNEKLFF | - | TRBJ1-4 | 14 | TRBV4-1 | -
TGCGCCAGCAGCTCAATCGACAGGGGGGTTTATGGCTACACCTTC | CASSSIDRGVYGYTF | - | TRBJ1-2 | 15 | TRBV5-1 | TRBD1
TGCAGTGCACGTAAGACAGGGAAAGGCTATGGCTACACCTTC | CSARKTGKGYGYTF | - | TRBJ1-2 | 14 | TRBV20-1 | TRBD1
TGTGCCAGCAGCGTACGGGACGTCAGGACTGAAGCTTTCTTT | CASSVRDVRTEAFF | - | TRBJ1-1 | 14 | TRBV11-2 | -
TGTGCCAGCAGCTTAGGCGGTCTAAGCACAGATACGCAGTATTTT | CASSLGGLSTDTQYF | - | TRBJ2-3 | 15 | TRBV11-3 | -
TGCAGTGCTAGGTCCAGCTCCTACGAGCAGTACTTC | CSARSSSYEQYF | - | TRBJ2-7 | 12 | TRBV20-1 | -
TGTGCCAGCAGCTACGACAGGGGGTTCGATGAGCAGTTCTTC | CASSYDRGFDEQFF | many | TRBJ2-1 | 14 | TRBV7-2 | TRBD1
TGTGCCACCAGCAGAGATAGTGGACAGCGTGGCTACACCTTC | CATSRDSGQRGYTF | - | TRBJ1-2 | 14 | TRBV15 | -
TGTGCCAGCAGCGTGGGACCAGGGTTCGAGCAGTACTTC | CASSVGPGFEQYF | - | TRBJ2-7 | 13 | TRBV9 | -
TGTGCCAGCAGCCAAGAAAATTATTCACCCCTCCACTTT | CASSQENYSPLHF | - | TRBJ1-6 | 13 | TRBV4-2 | -
TGTGCCAGCAGCTTAGGCCTCAAACCGGGACCTAGGGGACCTACGAGCGAGCAGTACTTC | CASSLGLKPGPRGPTSEQYF | - | TRBJ2-7 | 20 | TRBV11-2 | -
TGTGCCAGCAGTTTGGGGGTGGTCAATGGCTACACCTTC | CASSLGVVNGYTF | many | TRBJ1-2 | 13 | TRBV12-3/TRBV12-4 | -
TGCAGTGCTAGAGATCCTGGGACTAGCGGGCGTTACGAGCAGTACTTC | CSARDPGTSGRYEQYF | - | TRBJ2-7 | 16 | TRBV20-1 | TRBD2
TGCGCCAGCAGCTTGCGGGCGGCGCACACAGATACGCAGTATTTT | CASSLRAAHTDTQYF | many | TRBJ2-3 | 15 | TRBV5-1 | -
TGTGCCAGCAGTCCTGGGACAGGGTGGTACAATGAGCAGTTCTTC | CASSPGTGWYNEQFF | few | TRBJ2-1 | 15 | TRBV12-3/TRBV12-4 | TRBD1
TGCAGTGCTAGTAGGCAGCCTGGGGCCAACGTCCTGACTTTC | CSASRQPGANVLTF | - | TRBJ2-6 | 14 | TRBV20-1 | -
TGTGCCAGCAGCTCACAGGGGAACACTGAAGCTTTCTTT | CASSSQGNTEAFF | many | TRBJ1-1 | 13 | TRBV7-3 | -
TGCAGCGTCCGGGACAGATACTACGAGCAGTACTTC | CSVRDRYYEQYF | many | TRBJ2-7 | 12 | TRBV29-1 | TRBD1
TGCGCCAGCTCAGAGGGGACTGGGGCCAACGTCCTGACTTTC | CASSEGTGANVLTF | - | TRBJ2-6 | 14 | TRBV5-1 | -
TGCGCCAGCAATCGAGCGGTCCCTAATGCAGATACGCAGTATTTT | CASNRAVPNADTQYF | - | TRBJ2-3 | 15 | TRBV5-1 | -
TGCAGTGCTCAGGACAGGGGGTTTTCGGAGACCCAGTACTTC | CSAQDRGFSETQYF | few | TRBJ2-5 | 14 | TRBV20-1 | TRBD1
TGCGCCAGCAGCTTGTCGGTGCCTGCGAACACCGGGGAGCTGTTTTTT | CASSLSVPANTGELFF | - | TRBJ2-2 | 16 | TRBV5-1 | -
TGCAGTGCTAGGTGGGAGTTGGGACAGGGCATTGGTGAGCAGTTCTTC | CSARWELGQGIGEQFF | few | TRBJ2-1 | 16 | TRBV20-1 | TRBD1
TGTGCCAGCAGCTTTTTACTGGGAGTACTCAGCTCCTACAATGAGCAGTTCTTC | CASSFLLGVLSSYNEQFF | - | TRBJ2-1 | 18 | TRBV11-2 | -
TGTGCCAGCAGCTTCTCCAGCGGGTCCCTTGGGGCACCCCTCCACTTT | CASSFSSGSLGAPLHF | - | TRBJ1-6 | 16 | TRBV11-2 | -
TGCAGCGCCACACCCGGGCTGACTAATGAAAAACTGTTTTTT | CSATPGLTNEKLFF | - | TRBJ1-4 | 14 | TRBV29-1 | -
TGTGCCAGCAGCTTAGCCGTGCCCCGGTCTGGAAACACCATATATTTT | CASSLAVPRSGNTIYF | many | TRBJ1-3 | 16 | TRBV7-6 | -
TGTGCCAGCAGCTTAGGTAGCGGGAGGGCCGTCGATGAGCAGTTCTTC | CASSLGSGRAVDEQFF | few | TRBJ2-1 | 16 | TRBV7-8 | TRBD2
TGTGCCACCAGTGATCACGAGGACAGGGCCAATGAGCAGTTCTTC | CATSDHEDRANEQFF | few | TRBJ2-1 | 15 | TRBV24-1 | TRBD1
TGTGCCAGCAGCGCCCACCCTACTAGGAAGGATACGCAGTATTTT | CASSAHPTRKDTQYF | - | TRBJ2-3 | 15 | TRBV9 | -
TGCGCCAGCAGCTATAGGGACACCAAGGCCGGGGAGCTGTTTTTT | CASSYRDTKAGELFF | - | TRBJ2-2 | 15 | TRBV5-1 | -
TGTGCCATCAGAACACACCCGGACAGGGACGTACATAACTATGGCTACACCTTC | CAIRTHPDRDVHNYGYTF | - | TRBJ1-2 | 18 | TRBV10-3 | TRBD1
TGCAGTGCCAACCGGGGCACCTACGAGCAGTACTTC | CSANRGTYEQYF | - | TRBJ2-7 | 12 | TRBV20-1 | -
TGTGCCAGCAAGTCCGCGGGGGCCAATGAGCAGTTCTTC | CASKSAGANEQFF | many | TRBJ2-1 | 13 | TRBV6-5 | -
TGCAGTGCTGCTACAGGAGGGGATCAGCCCCAGCATTTT | CSAATGGDQPQHF | - | TRBJ1-5 | 13 | TRBV20-1 | -
TGCAGTGCTTTTGGACTAACAGATGAGCAGTTCTTC | CSAFGLTDEQFF | - | TRBJ2-1 | 12 | TRBV20-1 | -
TGCAGCGTTGAAGAAGGGAGCGGGGGGGCCACAGATACGCAGTATTTT | CSVEEGSGGATDTQYF | few | TRBJ2-3 | 16 | TRBV29-1 | TRBD2
TGCACCCCACCCCCGGGACTAGCGGACCTCGGGGAGCTGTTTTTT | CTPPPGLADLGELFF | - | TRBJ2-2 | 15 | TRBV29-1 | TRBD2
TGTGCCAGCAGTACCATTGTCGTGGGGAGGAACACTGAAGCTTTCTTT | CASSTIVVGRNTEAFF | - | TRBJ1-1 | 16 | TRBV28 | -
TGTGCCAGCAGTGGGTGGGACGTCTATGGCTACACCTTC | CASSGWDVYGYTF | - | TRBJ1-2 | 13 | TRBV2 | -
TGTGCCAGCAGCGGGGACGACAGGGGGCCGGTGGTCGAGCAGTACTTC | CASSGDDRGPVVEQYF | - | TRBJ2-7 | 16 | TRBV7-8 | TRBD1
TGTGCCAGCAGCTTAGGGGGACTAGCGGGGGGTAAAGGAAGTGAGCAGTTCTTC | CASSLGGLAGGKGSEQFF | few | TRBJ2-1 | 18 | TRBV11-3 | TRBD2
TGTGCCACCAGTGACTGGGACAGCTACGAGCAGTACTTC | CATSDWDSYEQYF | few | TRBJ2-7 | 13 | TRBV24-1 | TRBD1
TGTGCCAGCAGTTTAGGTGGGGCTGGGACCGGGGAGCTGTTTTTT | CASSLGGAGTGELFF | many | TRBJ2-2 | 15 | TRBV28 | -
TGTACTAGACACCCTCTTAACACCGGGGAGCTGTTTTTT | CTRHPLNTGELFF | - | TRBJ2-2 | 13 | TRBV20-1 | -
TGTGCCAGCAGCTTATACATTAGCGGGGATTCTTTGTCCGGGGAGCTGTTTTTT | CASSLYISGDSLSGELFF | once | TRBJ2-2 | 18 | TRBV11-2 | TRBD2
TGCGCCAGCAGCTTGCGGCAGGGAAGCTATGGCTACACCTTC | CASSLRQGSYGYTF | many | TRBJ1-2 | 14 | TRBV5-1 | -
TGCAGTGCTAGGGTGGGACTAGCGGGATTAGGGGAGCTGTTTTTT | CSARVGLAGLGELFF | - | TRBJ2-2 | 15 | TRBV20-1 | TRBD2
TGTGCCAGCAGTTTACAGATCTACAATGAGCAGTTCTTC | CASSLQIYNEQFF | - | TRBJ2-1 | 13 | TRBV27 | -
TGCGCCAGCAGTGAGTCGAGCACGGAAACAAACTACAATGAGCAGTTCTTC | CASSESSTETNYNEQFF | many | TRBJ2-1 | 17 | TRBV10-2 | -
TGCAGTGCTAGTTTTGCGGGGAACGCCTACGAGCAGTACTTC | CSASFAGNAYEQYF | - | TRBJ2-7 | 14 | TRBV20-1 | -